This TCR beta chain is from a study of T cells in Graves' hyperthyroidism and ophthalmopathy. This clonotype was recorded many times. Its antigen is as yet unknown. Findings and limits, study-wide: Most clonotypes that expanded in the thyroid above 0.001 also showed up in blood.

The CDR3 runs to 13 residues. CDR1 is SGHAT and CDR2 is FQNNGV in the germline V gene. V shed 5 bases and J 5 bases; nucleotides not matched to a gene: 6. Amplification yielded TCR beta CDR3 regions, with RNA transcripts as the source. Carried out on the TCR CDR3, a first-round RT-PCR used the HTBI primer set. TCRdb redid the calling of the multiplex PCR reads with MiXCR, one entry per CDR3 protein. The sample has around 580,000 distinct CDR3 sequences, around 17% seen once. The source of this sequence is a woman aged 18-35 years with Graves' hyperthyroidism. The rearrangement links TRBV11-2 to TRBJ2-7, with 7 bases fitting TRBD1. Sequenced: blood. CDR3 DNA: TGTGCCAGCAGCCAAGGGGGCTACGACGAGCAGTACTTC. Translation gives CASSQGGYDEQYF.